This TCR beta chain was identified during a study of cytomegalovirus exposure and HLA in healthy donors (dated by TCRdb to the late 2010s). About the full investigation: According to an earlier analysis of 587 of the donors, about 180 million T cells yielded 120 million or so unique TCR beta sequences and about 300 Gb of sequence data. HLA typing covered class I and class II loci at four-digit resolution. All discovery cohort repertoires had been generated on a single sequencing platform. Typing coverage varied by locus: about 620-630 donors for A, B, C, DRB1 and DQB1; about 520 for DQA1; approximately 610 for DPA1; more than 450 for DPB1. To predict cytomegalovirus infection status, the study brought together high-throughput TCR immunosequencing, statistical association of individual TCRs with disease status, and machine learning. Donor age, sex, ethnicity and CMV serostatus were compiled together with the repertoire data. A later analysis re-examined previously published TCR beta repertoires from more than 550 donors and added high-resolution HLA genotyping to investigate patterns of TCR occurrence. In a later genetic analysis, genome-wide SNP genotypes for about 55% of the 666 donors were used, and that subset was treated as a discovery cohort. An earlier analysis of 587 of the donors applied high-throughput TCR beta sequencing to assess whether each TCR beta V gene segment acted as functional or pseudogenic. In the later analysis, no new phenotypic data were used to find candidate immune exposures; instead, reliance was placed on TCR beta sequences and their occurrence across donors. The study profiled the T cell repertoires of more than 500 subjects by immunosequencing and related them to cytomegalovirus serostatus. An early release that covered fewer than 750 HLA-typed donors contained about 300 gigabases of sequencing data and around 80 million unique TCR sequences. In addition to the first cohort of 650 to 800 subjects, a separate validation cohort of 120 different subjects was used. On average, around 200,000 unique TCR beta nucleotide sequences were sequenced per donor among 350 to 400 genotyped donors of the cohort, with roughly 18% of those sequences being non-productive. Of the roughly 410 genotyped donors, less than 90% were placed in the genetic ancestry cluster associated with self-reported Caucasian donors. About 5 DR-DQ haplotypes were handled as single units for association and clustering, since linkage in the cohort was strong. The aim of the study was to test whether cataloging public T cell receptors could identify signatures of past pathogen exposure.

The cohort was made up of approximately 670 healthy bone marrow donors. Cohort members were all nominally healthy when sampled, although unrecorded immune exposures were likely present. The donor tested CMV seropositive, placing the donor among the 310 or so seropositive members of the cohort. A peripheral blood sample was collected from each donor, and TCR beta sequencing was performed on peripheral blood mononuclear cells. Genomic DNA extraction from the blood cell samples was performed with the Qiagen DNeasy Blood Extraction Kit. The germline ends are 13 bases apart after V is trimmed by 2 bases and J by 6 bases. For CDR1 and CDR2, the germline V gene lists SGHTA and FQGTGA. Including cysteine and phenylalanine, the CDR3 has 14 amino acids. Only the CDR3 DNA stays, 42 bases, in frame from base 1. Broad study findings and their caveats: An association between a missense DCLRE1C variant and V-gene and J-gene trimming of TCR beta chains was found in a later genetic analysis and replicated in an independent cohort. At a false discovery rate of 0.05, a later analysis linked some 17,000 TCR beta sequences to specific HLA alleles. A further reported finding was that TCR beta sequences accurately predicted the HLA-A and HLA-B alleles for most subjects in the first cohort. A later genetic analysis reported fewer N-insertions in productive TCRs among donors in an Asian-associated ancestry cluster than the roughly 700-donor mean. Some IMGT-functional V segments, including TRBV6-2 and TRBV6-3, could not be distinguished by the 87-base-pair reads and were therefore excluded. A total of roughly 160 TCR beta chains were listed by the study as associated with cytomegalovirus. Correlated functional status among segregating V segments might be attributable to linkage disequilibrium, but an unknown experimental factor could not be ruled out. Assigning TCR associations to individual alleles was difficult when HLA alleles, especially DR and DQ, strongly co-occurred. In a later analysis, most CMV-associated TCR beta chains were found to appear HLA-restricted, with HLA associations seemingly driven largely by CMV exposure. In a later analysis, HLA-associated TCR beta chains were found to be more clonally expanded and to have lower generation probabilities than equally common non-associated chains. In an earlier analysis of 587 of the donors, most TCR beta V segments appeared in productive rearrangements about 90% or about 30% of the time, broadly matching IMGT annotations. It was suggested by the authors that the approach could potentially be generalized to other disease states and immunological phenotypes. According to a later analysis, parvovirus B19, influenza, CMV and Epstein-Barr virus appeared linked to several top co-occurrence clusters. The only immune exposure information available for the cohort was CMV serostatus. Because counts were too low, under 20 rarely observed V segments, including chromosome 9 orphons, were left out of the earlier analysis of a few hundred of the donors. A group of highly shared sequence variants was considered likely to be a technical artifact of the sequencing pipeline. The classifier was reported to diagnose cytomegalovirus status with high specificity and sensitivity in both the original cohort and the validation cohort. In a later analysis, the rate of TCR association differed among HLA loci, with DRB1 alleles having the most associated TCRs and HLA-C alleles having the fewest. In vitro tests confirmed that a few of the cytomegalovirus-associated TCR beta chains recognize cytomegalovirus antigens. The cohort was sequenced for TCR beta chains only, and without alpha or paired-chain data the features that could be detected were limited. HLA typing was unavailable for some donors at each locus, so association tests used only the typed subset. While some public TCRs were present in many individuals, most TCR sequences turned up only very rarely across donors. Sequencing depth was assumed to be roughly uniform across donors in the presence/absence analyses, though that assumption may not hold.

Note on this clone: Its antigen specificity is not known. Base quality data are lacking; no much larger clone is found one base away.

Library construction relied on the immunoSEQ multiplex PCR assay. For the multiplex PCR, a mixture combining 60 forward primers for TCR Vbeta segments and 13 reverse primers for TCR Jbeta segments was used. Amplification of the CDR3 region of rearranged TCR beta genes was performed with a multiplex PCR assay on genomic DNA. On the Illumina HiSeq System, the amplified TCR beta libraries were sequenced as 87-base-pair reads. The study's processing was this. In a later analysis, approximately 74 million unique TCR beta chains were counted across the 500 to 850 repertoires, and roughly 10 million of these chains were shared by at least two donors. Raw reads were error-corrected and collapsed into unique sequences by a nearest-neighbor algorithm in which closely related sequences were merged to remove PCR and sequencing errors. V, D and J gene segments were assigned by aligning CDR3 sequences to IMGT reference sequences. Each retained sequence needed at least a six-nucleotide match to both a V gene segment and a J gene segment. Rearrangements were classified as productive when the CDR3 lacked stop codons and remained in frame with V and J, and all other rearrangements were classified as non-productive. CDR3 was defined by IMGT convention, running from the second conserved V-encoded cysteine to the conserved J-encoded phenylalanine. In an earlier analysis of some 550 of the donors, sequences lacking an unambiguous match to a single V gene segment were excluded. An earlier analysis of a few hundred of the donors classified V segments as functional when productive rearrangements were above 56.7% and as segregating when the standard deviation between donors was above 5%. A statistical classification framework was built to diagnose cytomegalovirus status from the catalog of TCR beta chain sequences. In a later analysis, TCR nucleotide sequences were compared against IMGT/GENE-DB human TR gene sequences so that V and J genes could be assigned. Using the TCRdist pipeline, a later analysis assigned CDR3 sequences along with most-parsimonious VDJ recombination scenarios. A later analysis defined each TCR beta chain by its CDR3 amino acid sequence plus V-gene family, and excluded reads lacking a unique V-gene family. As a way to deal with suspected cross-contamination and a sequencing artifact, a later analysis dropped approximately 590 nucleotide sequences that were highly shared and had low generation probability. In a later analysis, a clonal expansion index for each public chain was calculated from normalized within-repertoire ranks of inferred template counts. Generation probabilities in a later analysis came from a VDJ recombination model fitted to out-of-frame rearrangements, and those results were checked against IGoR. In a later analysis, hypergeometric tests were used to score TCR-TCR, TCR-HLA and TCR-CMV co-occurrence, with a repertoire-size bias correction applied to TCR pairs. In a later analysis, false discovery rates were estimated by permuting HLA or CMV assignments 20 times. A later analysis grouped co-occurring TCRs with DBSCAN, adding TCRdist sequence similarity when clustering within HLA-allele-positive subsets. Repertoires with fewer than 30,000 or more than 120,000 public chains, plus five repertoires with anomalous nucleotide sharing, were excluded from co-occurrence clustering. TCRdb took this table from immuneACCESS and kept in-frame rearrangements with V and J called. Such tables lack part of the clones; where checked against another copy, unresolved V genes explain under half of the gap, and the rest is unexplained. The V and J calls and clone size were taken over from that table, and D and trimming were inferred from the DNA. The sample table holds 120,000 or so clones, of which 80% to 90% were seen once. The top ten clones comprise around 3.5% of the sample.

The rearrangement joined TRBV7-3 to TRBJ1-1, with TRBD1 perhaps the D gene, on 5 matching bases. This sequence was found in a woman aged 40 to 49 in good health and CMV-seropositive. The specimen was PBMCs. The base sequence is TGTGCCAGCAGCTTATTACCTTGGGGGGCTGAAGCTTTCTTT. Translated, this is CASSLLPWGAEAFF. Reference TRBV7-3 and TRBJ1-1 genes cover what lies past the CDR3, so the full variable domain is GAGVSQTPSNKVTEKGKYVELRCDPISGHTALYWYRQSLGQGPEFLIYFQGTGAADDSGLPNDRFFAVRPEGSVSTLKIQRTERGDSAVYLCASSLLPWGAEAFFGQGTRLTVV.